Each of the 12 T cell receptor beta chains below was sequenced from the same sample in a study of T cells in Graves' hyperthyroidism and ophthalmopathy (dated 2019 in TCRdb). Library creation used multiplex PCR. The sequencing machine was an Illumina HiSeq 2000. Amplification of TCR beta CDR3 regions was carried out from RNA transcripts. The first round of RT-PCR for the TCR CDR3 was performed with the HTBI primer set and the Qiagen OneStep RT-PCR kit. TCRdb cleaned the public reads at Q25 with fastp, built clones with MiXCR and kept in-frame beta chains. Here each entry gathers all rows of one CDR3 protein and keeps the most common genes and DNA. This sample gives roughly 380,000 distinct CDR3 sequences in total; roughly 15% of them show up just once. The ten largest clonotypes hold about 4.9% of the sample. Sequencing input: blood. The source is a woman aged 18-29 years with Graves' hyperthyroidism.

CDR3 residues: CASSMEGLFNQPQHF. DNA of the CDR3: TGTGCCAGTAGTATGGAGGGACTGTTTAATCAGCCCCAGCATTTT. The chain joins TRBV19 to TRBJ1-5, with a weak D call TRBD1 (5 bases). The V gene's germline CDR1 is LNHDA and CDR2 SQIVND (reference sequence). The CDR3 consists of 15 residues. V shed 3 bases and J shed 4 bases, with 13 bases lying between them.

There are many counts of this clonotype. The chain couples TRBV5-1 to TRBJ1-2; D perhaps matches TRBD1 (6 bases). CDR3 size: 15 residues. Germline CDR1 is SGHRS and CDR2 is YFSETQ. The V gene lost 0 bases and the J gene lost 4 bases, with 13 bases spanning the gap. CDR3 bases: TGCGCCAGCAGCTTGGATACCGGGACACCCTATGGCTACACCTTC. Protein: CASSLDTGTPYGYTF.

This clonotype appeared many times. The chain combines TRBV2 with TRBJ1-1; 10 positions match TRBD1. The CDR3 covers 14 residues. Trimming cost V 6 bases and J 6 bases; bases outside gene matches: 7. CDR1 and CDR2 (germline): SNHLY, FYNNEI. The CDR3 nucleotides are TGTGCCAGCAGGACAGGGGGCTGGTTGGCTGAAGCTTTCTTT. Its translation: CASRTGGWLAEAFF.

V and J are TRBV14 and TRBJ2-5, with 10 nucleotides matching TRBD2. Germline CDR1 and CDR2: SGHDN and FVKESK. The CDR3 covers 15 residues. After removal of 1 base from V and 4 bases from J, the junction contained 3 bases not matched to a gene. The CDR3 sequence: CASSQGLAGIETQYF. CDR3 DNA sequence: TGTGCCAGCAGCCAAGGACTAGCGGGTATAGAGACCCAGTACTTC.

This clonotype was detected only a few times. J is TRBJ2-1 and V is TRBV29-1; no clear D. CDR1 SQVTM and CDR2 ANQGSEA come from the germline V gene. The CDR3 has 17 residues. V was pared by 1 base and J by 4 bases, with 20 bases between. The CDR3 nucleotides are TGCAGCGTTGAAGGGGTGCCCACCCTGATCGGTTACAATGAGCAGTTCTTC. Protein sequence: CSVEGVPTLIGYNEQFF.

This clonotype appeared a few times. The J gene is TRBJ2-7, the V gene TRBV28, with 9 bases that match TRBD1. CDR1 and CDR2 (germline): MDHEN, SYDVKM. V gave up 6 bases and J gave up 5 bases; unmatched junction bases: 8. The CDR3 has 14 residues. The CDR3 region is CASRGPGTGNEQYF. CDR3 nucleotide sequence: TGTGCCAGCAGGGGTCCCGGGACAGGGAACGAGCAGTACTTC.

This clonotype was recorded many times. The CDR3 DNA reads as TGTGCCAGCAGTTACTCGGGCGGCAGGGATATAGTGAACACTGAAGCTTTCTTT. Translating it yields CASSYSGGRDIVNTEAFF. The chain is built from TRBV6-6 and TRBJ1-1, with a tentative D call TRBD1 (5 bases). The germline gives CDR1 MNHNY, CDR2 SVGAGI (reference sequence). CDR3 length equals 18 residues. With 0 bases removed from V and 0 bases from J, the gap between germline ends came to 17 bases.

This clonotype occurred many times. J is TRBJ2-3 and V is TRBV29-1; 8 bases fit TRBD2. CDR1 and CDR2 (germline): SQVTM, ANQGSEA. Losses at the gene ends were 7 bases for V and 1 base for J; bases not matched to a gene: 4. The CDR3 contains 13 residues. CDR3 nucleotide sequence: TGCAGCGAAGGGACTAGTCGCACAGATACGCAGTATTTT. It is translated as CSEGTSRTDTQYF.

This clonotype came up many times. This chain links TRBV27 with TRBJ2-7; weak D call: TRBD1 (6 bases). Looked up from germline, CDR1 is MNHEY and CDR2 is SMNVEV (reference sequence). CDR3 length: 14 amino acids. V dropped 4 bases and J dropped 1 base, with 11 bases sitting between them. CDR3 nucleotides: TGTGCCAGCAGTTCCAGGGGTGAGTCCTACGAGCAGTACTTC. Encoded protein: CASSSRGESYEQYF.

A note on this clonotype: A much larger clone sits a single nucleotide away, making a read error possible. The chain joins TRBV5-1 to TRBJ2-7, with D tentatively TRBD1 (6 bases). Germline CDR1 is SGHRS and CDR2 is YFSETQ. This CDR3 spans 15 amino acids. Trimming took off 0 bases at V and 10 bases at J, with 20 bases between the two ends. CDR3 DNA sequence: TGCGCCAGCAGCTTGGGGGGGCGAGGGGTTGGCGATCAGTACTTC. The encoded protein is CASSLGGRGVGDQYF.

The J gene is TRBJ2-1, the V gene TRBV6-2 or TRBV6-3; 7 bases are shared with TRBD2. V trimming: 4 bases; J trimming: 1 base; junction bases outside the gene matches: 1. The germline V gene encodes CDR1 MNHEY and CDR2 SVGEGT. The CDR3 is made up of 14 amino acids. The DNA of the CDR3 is TGTGCCAGCAGTTGGGAGGGTTCCTACAATGAGCAGTTCTTC. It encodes CASSWEGSYNEQFF.

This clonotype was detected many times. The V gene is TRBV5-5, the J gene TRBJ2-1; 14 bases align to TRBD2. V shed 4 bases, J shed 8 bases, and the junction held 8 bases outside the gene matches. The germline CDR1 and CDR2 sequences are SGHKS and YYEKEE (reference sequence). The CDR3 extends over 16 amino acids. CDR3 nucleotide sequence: TGTGCCAGCAGCACAAGGGGACTAGCGGGAGACTATGAGCAGTTCTTC. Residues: CASSTRGLAGDYEQFF.